The 17 T cell receptor beta chains in this list originate from one sample, sequenced in a study of Graves' ophthalmopathy and Graves' hyperthyroidism. From RNA, the CDR3 regions of TCR beta chains were amplified and sequenced. First-round RT-PCR employed HTBI primers, with a second-round multiplex PCR after it. One entry per CDR3 protein, called by TCRdb with MiXCR from the multiplex PCR reads. The sample includes about 1.2 million distinct CDR3 sequences, about 40% of them seen just once. The sample taken for sequencing was peripheral blood or thyroid tissue (not recorded which). These receptor sequences come from an adult man with Graves' hyperthyroidism.

The chain carries TRBV7-3 and TRBJ2-2; 10 nucleotides line up with TRBD2. Trimming at V came to 5 bases and at J to 4 bases, leaving 10 bases not matched to a gene. Germline lookup yields CDR1 SGHTA and CDR2 FQGTGA. The CDR3 covers 17 residues. CDR3 residues: CASSPQWTSGATGELFF. The CDR3 coding sequence is TGTGCCAGCAGCCCCCAATGGACTAGCGGCGCCACCGGGGAGCTGTTTTTT.

This chain uses TRBV6-5 with TRBJ2-5, with 7 bases fitting TRBD1. The ends lost 10 bases at V and 10 bases at J; junction bases unmatched: 18. This CDR3 contains 14 residues. Germline CDR1 is MNHEY and CDR2 is SVGAGI. For the CDR3, the DNA is TGTGCCACAATAGGGGACCCCGACAGGGTCGTCCAGTACTTC. Translated, it gives CATIGDPDRVVQYF.

This clonotype appeared many times. This rearrangement joins TRBV7-9 to TRBJ1-1; D is perhaps TRBD1 (5 bases). Germline CDR1 is SEHNR and CDR2 is FQNEAQ (reference sequence). CDR3 size: 15 residues. V was pared by 4 bases and J by 3 bases, with 15 bases between. CDR3: CASSWSFSRDTEAFF. The CDR3 nucleotides read TGTGCCAGCAGCTGGTCCTTCTCCAGGGACACTGAAGCTTTCTTT. The complete variable domain, with remaining parts taken from reference TRBV7-9 and TRBJ1-1, reads DTGVSQNPRHKITKRGQNVTFRCDPISEHNRLYWYRQTLGQGPEFLTYFQNEAQLEKSRLLSDRFSAERPKGSFSTLEIQRTEQGDSAMYLCASSWSFSRDTEAFFGQGTRLTVV.

V and J are TRBV20-1 and TRBJ1-1; 7 bases line up with TRBD1. Germline loops: CDR1 DFQATT, CDR2 SNEGSKA (reference sequence). The CDR3 is 17 residues long. V gave up 3 bases and J gave up 4 bases; unmatched junction bases: 17. The CDR3 nucleotides are TGCAGTGCTAGCTCGACAGGGTTTGGGAGAAGTGGCACTGAAGCTTTCTTT. Translated, it gives CSASSTGFGRSGTEAFF.

The rearrangement joins TRBV2 to TRBJ1-6; the D is unclear. CDR1 is SNHLY and CDR2 is FYNNEI in the germline V gene. Trimming took 8 bases from V and 6 from J, leaving 11 bases between them. The CDR3 sequence is 13 residues long. The CDR3: CASARLANSPLHF. CDR3 DNA: TGTGCCAGCGCGCGTCTAGCTAATTCACCCCTCCACTTT.

In this sample, this clonotype turned up many times. Here the CDR3 DNA reads TGTGCCATCAGTGAGCACACAAAAACCTACGAGCAGTACTTC. It codes for CAISEHTKTYEQYF. The V and J genes are TRBV10-3 and TRBJ2-7, with D unresolved. Looked up from germline, CDR1 is ENHRY and CDR2 is SYGVKD. Trimming cost V 2 bases and J 2 bases, with 10 bases left between them. This CDR3 has 14 amino acids.

This clonotype was detected ten times or more. The J gene is TRBJ1-4, the V gene TRBV7-9; no clear D gene. V lost 6 bases and J 3 bases, leaving 8 bases between the germline ends. The germline V gene has CDR1 SEHNR and CDR2 FQNEAQ (reference sequence). The CDR3 contains 13 residues. The CDR3 coding sequence is TGTGCCAGCAGGCCTCGCGCTAATGAAAAACTGTTTTTT. It translates to CASRPRANEKLFF.

This clonotype has a count of ten or more. The CDR3 reads CATSDRGREQYF. The CDR3 coding sequence is TGTGCCACCTCGGACAGGGGGCGCGAGCAGTACTTC. This chain joins TRBV19 and TRBJ2-7, with TRBD1 matching over 11 bases. The CDR3 consists of 12 residues. After removal of 10 bases from V and 6 bases from J, the junction contained 5 bases not matched to a gene. Per germline, CDR1 LNHDA and CDR2 SQIVND (reference sequence).

V is TRBV12-3 or TRBV12-4 and J is TRBJ2-7; 7 nucleotides line up with TRBD1. This CDR3 is built from 14 residues. V shed 5 bases and J 3 bases; nucleotides not matched to a gene: 7. In DNA, the CDR3 is TGTGCCAGCAGTCGGAAGGGACAGAGCTACGAGCAGTACTTC. This codes for CASSRKGQSYEQYF.

This clonotype showed up many times. The V and J genes are TRBV7-9 and TRBJ2-5; weak D call: TRBD1 (5 bases). CDR1 and CDR2 (germline): SEHNR, FQNEAQ (reference sequence). Trimming pared 5 bases from V and 3 bases from J, leaving 13 bases between. The CDR3 has 14 amino acids. CDR3 DNA sequence: TGTGCCAGCAGCCCACCCGCCAGGGAAGAGACCCAGTACTTC. Protein: CASSPPAREETQYF.

V is TRBV10-2 and J is TRBJ2-2; 13 bases fit TRBD2. The trim removed 10 bases at V and 5 bases at J, leaving 10 bases unmatched. This CDR3 has 16 amino acids. CDR1 WSHSY and CDR2 SAAADI come from the germline V gene. The CDR3 DNA follows: TGCGCCACCACTAGCGGGAGGGCCCGTTGGACCGGGGAGCTGTTTTTT. It codes for CATTSGRARWTGELFF.

This clonotype was seen ten or more times. The V gene is TRBV2, the J gene TRBJ2-7; D is perhaps TRBD1 (5 bases). CDR1 and CDR2 from the germline V gene are SNHLY and FYNNEI. V was trimmed by 7 bases and J by 2 bases, leaving 12 bases between them. The CDR3 spans 13 residues. CDR3 sequence: CASNSPGPYEQYF. The CDR3 DNA sequence: TGTGCCAGCAATAGTCCAGGGCCCTACGAGCAGTACTTC.

This clonotype came up once. The CDR3 sequence is CASSSRGRDSHQPQHF. The CDR3 bases are TGTGCCAGCAGCTCAAGAGGGAGGGACAGCCATCAGCCCCAGCATTTT. The chain couples TRBV7-1 to TRBJ1-5; 7 bases are a match to TRBD1. TRBV7-1 is annotated as an ORF whose role is uncertain. Unmatched junction bases numbered 9, after V lost 2 bases and J lost 5 bases. The CDR3 sequence is 16 residues long.

This clonotype was seen more than once but under ten times. V is TRBV20-1 and J is TRBJ1-1, with TRBD1 matching over 7 bases. Germline V CDR1 and CDR2: DFQATT, SNEGSKA (reference sequence). Trimming removed 4 bases from V and 5 bases from J; junction bases left unmatched: 7. There are 13 residues in the CDR3. The CDR3 reads CSAIKGASTEAFF. The CDR3 region has the DNA TGCAGTGCTATAAAGGGGGCGAGTACTGAAGCTTTCTTT.

The chain employs TRBV24-1 and TRBJ2-5, with 10 bases aligning to TRBD2. With 8 bases clipped from V and 4 bases from J, the junction kept 3 bases outside the gene matches. Germline CDR1 is KGHDR and CDR2 is SFDVKD. The CDR3 length is 13 residues. DNA for the CDR3: TGTGCCACCATAGCGGGAGGCAGAGAGACCCAGTACTTC. It specifies CATIAGGRETQYF.

The sample holds many counts of this clonotype. The rearrangement uses TRBV7-2 and TRBJ1-2, with no clear D. The CDR3 spans 16 residues. Trimming took 3 bases from V and 4 from J, leaving 18 bases between them. The germline V gene has CDR1 SGHTA and CDR2 FQGNSA. This CDR3 is CASSLSRGSKLYGYTF. The CDR3 DNA is TGTGCCAGCAGCTTGAGTCGAGGCAGCAAACTCTATGGCTACACCTTC.

The table lists this clonotype with many counts. V is TRBV7-2 and J is TRBJ2-6, with 8 bases aligning to TRBD1. The junction had 4 bases not matched to a gene; V was cut back by 5 bases and J by 4 bases. The CDR3 is 15 residues long. Germline CDR1 and CDR2: SGHTA and FQGNSA. CDR3 bases: TGTGCCAGCAGCCCGAACAGGGGGGGGGCCAACGTCCTGACTTTC. It translates to CASSPNRGGANVLTF.